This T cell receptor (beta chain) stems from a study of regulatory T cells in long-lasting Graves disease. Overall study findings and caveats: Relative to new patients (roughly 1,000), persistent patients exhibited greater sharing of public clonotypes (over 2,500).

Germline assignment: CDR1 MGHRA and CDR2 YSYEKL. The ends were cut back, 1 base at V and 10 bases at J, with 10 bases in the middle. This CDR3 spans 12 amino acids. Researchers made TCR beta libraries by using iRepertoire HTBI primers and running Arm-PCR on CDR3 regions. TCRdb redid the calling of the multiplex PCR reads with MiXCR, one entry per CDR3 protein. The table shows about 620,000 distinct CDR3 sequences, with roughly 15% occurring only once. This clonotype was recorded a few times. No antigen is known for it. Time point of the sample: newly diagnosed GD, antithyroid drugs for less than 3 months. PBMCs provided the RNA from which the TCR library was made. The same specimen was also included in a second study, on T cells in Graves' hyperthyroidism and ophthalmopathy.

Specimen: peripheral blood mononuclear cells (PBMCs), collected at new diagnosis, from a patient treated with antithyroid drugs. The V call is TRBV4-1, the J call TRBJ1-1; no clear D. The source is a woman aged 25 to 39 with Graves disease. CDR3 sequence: CASSQVGIGAFF. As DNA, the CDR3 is TGCGCCAGCAGCCAAGTGGGGATTGGAGCTTTCTTT.